This T cell receptor beta chain originates from a study of blood T cell repertoires in COVID-19. In the study overall: PBMCs, B-cell-depleted T cells, or T cells provided the cDNA or gDNA that made up the material.

Original data processing: Quantification of nucleated cells was approximated via reference gene primer amplification. Repertoires were generated with immunoSEQ multiplex PCR, while TCRdb's copy carries only in-frame clones and drops some. V and J calls plus clone size are reproduced from that table; the DNA served to infer D and trimming. The sample lists over 100,000 clones, 80% occurring once. This clone was seen repeatedly, ten times or more. With 1 base removed from V and 1 base from J, the gap between germline ends came to 11 bases. The germline V gene has CDR1 SEHNR and CDR2 FQNEAQ (reference sequence). The CDR3 sequence is 16 residues long.

This sequence originates from a human donor in a cohort sampled during active or convalescent COVID-19. V is TRBV7-9 and J is TRBJ2-1; D perhaps matches TRBD1 (6 bases). The sequencing input was peripheral blood. The CDR3 DNA reads TGTGCCAGCAGCTTAGTTGAGAGGGGGTCCTACAATGAGCAGTTCTTC. Protein product: CASSLVERGSYNEQFF.